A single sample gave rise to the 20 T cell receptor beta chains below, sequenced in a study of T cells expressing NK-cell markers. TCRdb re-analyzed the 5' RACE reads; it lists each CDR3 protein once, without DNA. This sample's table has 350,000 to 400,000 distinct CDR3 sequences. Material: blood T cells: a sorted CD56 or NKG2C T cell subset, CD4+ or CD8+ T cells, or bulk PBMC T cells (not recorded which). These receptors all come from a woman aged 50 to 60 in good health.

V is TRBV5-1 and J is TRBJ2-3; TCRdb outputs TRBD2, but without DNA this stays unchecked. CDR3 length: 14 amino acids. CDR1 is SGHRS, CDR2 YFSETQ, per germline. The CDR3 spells CASSSAGVVDTQYF.

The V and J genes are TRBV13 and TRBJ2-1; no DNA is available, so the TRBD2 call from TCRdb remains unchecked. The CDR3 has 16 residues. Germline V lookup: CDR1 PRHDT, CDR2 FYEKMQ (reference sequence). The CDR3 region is CASSLVGTSAYNEQFF.

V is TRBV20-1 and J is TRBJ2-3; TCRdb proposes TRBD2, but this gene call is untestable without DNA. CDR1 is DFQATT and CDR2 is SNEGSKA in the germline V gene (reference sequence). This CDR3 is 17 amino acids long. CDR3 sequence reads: CSAPGTSGSASTDTQYF.

Here the CDR3 reads CASKGAENSPLHF. The rearrangement uses TRBV27 and TRBJ1-6; there is no DNA to check the TCRdb D call of TRBD1. The CDR3 contains 13 residues. In germline, CDR1 is MNHEY, CDR2 SMNVEV (reference sequence).

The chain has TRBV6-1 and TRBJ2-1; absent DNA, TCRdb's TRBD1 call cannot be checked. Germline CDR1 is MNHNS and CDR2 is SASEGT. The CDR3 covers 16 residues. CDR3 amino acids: CASSELGTGNYNEQFF.

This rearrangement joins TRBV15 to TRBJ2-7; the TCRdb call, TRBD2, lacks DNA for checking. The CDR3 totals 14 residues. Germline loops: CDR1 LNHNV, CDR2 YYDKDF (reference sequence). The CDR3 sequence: CATSFRDSSYEQYF. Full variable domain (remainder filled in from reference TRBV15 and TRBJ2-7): DAMVIQNPRYQVTQFGKPVTLSCSQTLNHNVMYWYQQKSSQAPKLLFHYYDKDFNNEADTPDNFQSRRPNTSFCFLDIRSPGLGDTAMYLCATSFRDSSYEQYFGPGTRLTVT.

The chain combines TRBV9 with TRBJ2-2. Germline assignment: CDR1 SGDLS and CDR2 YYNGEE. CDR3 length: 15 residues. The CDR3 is CASSVAHVDTGELFF.

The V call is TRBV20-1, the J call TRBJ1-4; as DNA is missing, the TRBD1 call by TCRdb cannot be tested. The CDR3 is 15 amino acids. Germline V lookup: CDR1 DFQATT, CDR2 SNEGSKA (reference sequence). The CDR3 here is CSAPKGGTRSEKLFF.

The CDR3: CAISPGTGLTDTQYF. This sequence joins TRBV10-3 and TRBJ2-3; the TRBD1 assignment by TCRdb is unverifiable without DNA. From germline, CDR1 is ENHRY and CDR2 SYGVKD. This CDR3 is built from 15 residues.

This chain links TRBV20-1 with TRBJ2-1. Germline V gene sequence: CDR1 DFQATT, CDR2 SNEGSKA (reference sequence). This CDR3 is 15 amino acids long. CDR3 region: CSARANRPFGNEQFF.

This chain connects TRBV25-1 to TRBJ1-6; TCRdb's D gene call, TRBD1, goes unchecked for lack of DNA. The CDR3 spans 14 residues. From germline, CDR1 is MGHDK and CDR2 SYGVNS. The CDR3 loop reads CASSEDSQNSPLHF.

The CDR3 here is CASSPYLGQGYATNEKLFF. The V and J genes are TRBV27 and TRBJ1-4; there is no DNA to check the TCRdb D call of TRBD1. The length of the CDR3 is 19 residues. CDR1 is MNHEY and CDR2 is SMNVEV in the germline V gene (reference sequence).

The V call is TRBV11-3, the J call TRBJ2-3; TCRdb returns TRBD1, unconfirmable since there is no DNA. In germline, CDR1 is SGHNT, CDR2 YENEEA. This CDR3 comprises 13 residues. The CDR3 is CASRRGSADTQYF.

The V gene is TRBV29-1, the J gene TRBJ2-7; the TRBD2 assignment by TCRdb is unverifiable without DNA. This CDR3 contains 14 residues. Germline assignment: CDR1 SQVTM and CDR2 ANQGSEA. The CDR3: CSVPLAGVSDEQYF.

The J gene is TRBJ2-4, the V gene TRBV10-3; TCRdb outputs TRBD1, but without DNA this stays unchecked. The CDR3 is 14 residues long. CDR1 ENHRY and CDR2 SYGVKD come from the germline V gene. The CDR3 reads CAIGADLAKNIQYF.

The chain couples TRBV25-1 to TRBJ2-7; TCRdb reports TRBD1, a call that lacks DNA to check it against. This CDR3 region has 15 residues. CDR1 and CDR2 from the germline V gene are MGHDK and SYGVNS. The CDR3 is CASSESGAGADQQYF.

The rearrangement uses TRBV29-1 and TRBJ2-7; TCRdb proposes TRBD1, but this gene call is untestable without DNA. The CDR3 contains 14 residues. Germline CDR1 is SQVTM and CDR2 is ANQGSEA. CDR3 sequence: CSVEDEQGNNEQYF.

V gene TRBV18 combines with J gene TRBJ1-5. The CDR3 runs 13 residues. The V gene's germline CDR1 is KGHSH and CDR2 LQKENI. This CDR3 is CASSPEGNQPQHF.

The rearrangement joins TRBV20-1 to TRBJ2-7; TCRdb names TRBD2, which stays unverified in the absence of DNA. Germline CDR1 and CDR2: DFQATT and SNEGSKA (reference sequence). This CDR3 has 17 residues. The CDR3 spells CSANPGGYKAEFYEQYF.

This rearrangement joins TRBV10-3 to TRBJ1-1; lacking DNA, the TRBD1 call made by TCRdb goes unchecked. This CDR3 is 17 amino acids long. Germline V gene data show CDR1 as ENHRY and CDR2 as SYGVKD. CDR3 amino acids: CAINRGEQPGPNTEAFF.